This entry describes one T cell receptor beta chain. The antigen is unknown. The PCR employed 60 Vbeta primers together with 13 Jbeta primers. Only in-frame clones appear in the TCRdb table, and some are missing; sequencing was by immunoSEQ multiplex PCR. The sample yields about 200,000 clones, roughly 83% seen once. These data come from a study of cytomegalovirus exposure and HLA in healthy donors. Study findings and constraints: Earlier analysis yielded a pattern in which most TCR beta V segments were productive about 87% or about 30% of the time. TCR beta chain V- and J-gene trimming was linked, in a later analysis, to a missense variant in DCLRE1C.

The specimen sequenced was PBMCs. This TCR was recovered from a male donor in good health and CMV-seropositive.

The chain's CDR3 is CASSLEAGWTSNTGELFF. For the CDR3, the DNA is TGTGCCAGCAGCTTAGAAGCGGGCTGGACCTCAAATACCGGGGAGCTGTTTTTT. The V gene is TRBV7-2, the J gene TRBJ2-2, with D tentatively TRBD2 (6 bases). Trimming cost V 1 base and J 5 bases, with 20 bases left between them. The V gene's germline CDR1 is SGHTA and CDR2 FQGNSA. The CDR3 sequence is 18 residues long.